What follows are 6 T cell receptor beta chains derived from one specimen sequenced in a study of cytomegalovirus exposure and HLA in healthy donors. PCR employed 60 Vbeta and 13 Jbeta primers. TCRdb keeps only in-frame clones here, not all; method: immunoSEQ multiplex PCR. The data contain 180,000 or so clones, about 80% of them singletons. Sequencing input: PBMCs. These TCRs come from a woman between 25 and 40 years old in good health and CMV-seronegative.

The chain's CDR3 is CASGLGVQGASGYTF. The CDR3 DNA follows: TGTGCTAGTGGTTTAGGGGTACAGGGGGCTAGTGGCTACACCTTC. The chain carries TRBV12-5 and TRBJ1-2; 9 positions match TRBD1. V trimming: 3 bases; J trimming: 7 bases; junction bases outside the gene matches: 9. The CDR3 spans 15 residues. Germline V lookup: CDR1 LGHNT, CDR2 FRNRAP.

This chain connects TRBV18 to TRBJ1-1, with D unclear. From germline, CDR1 is KGHSH and CDR2 LQKENI. V gave up 0 bases and J gave up 7 bases, with 12 bases separating them. CDR3 length equals 14 residues. CDR3 loop: CASSPPSGELEAFF. CDR3 coding DNA: TGTGCCAGCTCACCACCGTCCGGGGAGCTTGAAGCTTTCTTT.

The J gene is TRBJ1-2, the V gene TRBV7-6, with D uncertain. The CDR3 totals 14 residues. Germline V gene data show CDR1 as SGHVS and CDR2 as FNYEAQ. V lost 6 bases, J lost 3 bases, and 14 bases lay in between. DNA for the CDR3: TGTGCCAGCAGTCCTCGGGAGTGGGACTATGGCTACACCTTC. Amino acid sequence: CASSPREWDYGYTF.

The gene calls are TRBV5-6 and TRBJ1-2; TRBD1 aligns across 7 bases. The germline CDR1 and CDR2 sequences are SGHDT and YYEEEE. CDR3 size: 15 residues. The V segment lost 2 bases and the J segment 2 bases; nucleotides outside the gene matches: 6. CDR3 protein: CASSFRQGVNYGYTF. DNA of the CDR3: TGTGCCAGCAGCTTCAGACAGGGAGTGAACTATGGCTACACCTTC.

This chain's CDR3 is CASSWGQGLSEAFF. The CDR3 DNA reads TGTGCCAGCAGCTGGGGACAGGGTCTATCTGAAGCTTTCTTT. The rearrangement joins TRBV5-6 to TRBJ1-1; the match to TRBD1 covers 9 bases. The CDR3 totals 14 residues. V was clipped by 3 bases and J by 6 bases; unmatched bases: 6. Germline V lookup: CDR1 SGHDT, CDR2 YYEEEE.

This chain links TRBV18 with TRBJ1-3; 7 bases line up with TRBD1. The V gene end was trimmed by 4 bases and the J gene end by 6 bases; junction bases not matched to a gene: 9. Germline assignment: CDR1 KGHSH and CDR2 LQKENI. CDR3 size: 15 residues. The CDR3 is CASSLGPGQTNTIYF. The DNA of the CDR3 is TGTGCCAGCTCACTTGGACCGGGACAGACAAACACCATATATTTT.